These T cell receptor beta chains were read from a single sample in a study of T cell responses to AZD1222 COVID-19 vaccine. Generated by immunoSEQ multiplex PCR, the TCRdb table keeps only in-frame clones and is missing some. The sample lists around 110,000 clones, around 90% occurring once. The sequenced sample was peripheral blood, obtained 28 days after the second AZD1222 dose. Every receptor here comes from an adult who received the AZD1222 COVID-19 vaccine. CDR3s include the opening cysteine and the closing phenylalanine or tryptophan. The D gene is left open where the match is weak. Size is omitted from some rows. Given values are once, few, many or a class for expanded clones.

J gene | D gene | V gene | clone size | CDR3 DNA | CDR3 protein
TRBJ2-7 | - | TRBV21-1 | - | TGTGCCAGCAGCAAAGAGGCGGGCGAAGGCTCCTACGAGCAGTACTTC | CASSKEAGEGSYEQYF
TRBJ1-2 | TRBD1 | TRBV28 | - | TGTGCCAGCAGTCCCCACGGGACAGCTAACTATGGCTACACCTTC | CASSPHGTANYGYTF
TRBJ1-1 | - | TRBV19 | - | TGTGCCAGTAGTGCGCCATGGCGGGGCACTGAAGCTTTCTTT | CASSAPWRGTEAFF
TRBJ2-5 | TRBD1 | TRBV12-3/TRBV12-4 | - | TGTGCCAGCAGCAAAAACAGGGGGGAGACCCAGTACTTC | CASSKNRGETQYF
TRBJ1-6 | TRBD1 | TRBV28 | - | TGTGCCAGCACCCCACAGGGGTATAATTCACCCCTCCACTTT | CASTPQGYNSPLHF
TRBJ1-6 | - | TRBV18 | - | TGTGCCACCCGGACAGATAATTCACCCCTCCACTTT | CATRTDNSPLHF
TRBJ2-2 | TRBD1 | TRBV19 | - | TGTGCCAGTTTAGTAGGGACAGGGGGCGTCGGGGAGCTGTTTTTT | CASLVGTGGVGELFF
TRBJ2-3 | - | TRBV6-6 | once | TGTGCCAGCAGTTACGGCGGAGCTAGCACAGATACGCAGTATTTT | CASSYGGASTDTQYF
TRBJ1-5 | - | TRBV5-1 | once | TGCGCCAGCAGCTTGGGGGGGAGCAATCAGCCCCAGCATTTT | CASSLGGSNQPQHF
TRBJ2-3 | - | TRBV21-1 | - | TGTGCCAGCAGCAAAGGTCTAGATACGCAGTATTTT | CASSKGLDTQYF
TRBJ2-7 | - | TRBV25-1 | - | TGTGCCAGCAACGGGAGAGACTCCTACGAGCAGTACTTC | CASNGRDSYEQYF
TRBJ1-3 | - | TRBV10-3 | - | TGTGCCGTCGCCCAAATGAGCTCTGGAAACACCATATATTTT | CAVAQMSSGNTIYF
TRBJ1-6 | - | TRBV5-4 | - | TGTGCCAGCAGCTTGGGGCTGACTTCACCCCTCCACTTT | CASSLGLTSPLHF
TRBJ2-7 | - | TRBV21-1 | - | TGTGCCAGCAGCAAAGTGGCAGCGGGAGACACCTACGAGCAGTACTTC | CASSKVAAGDTYEQYF
TRBJ2-7 | TRBD2 | TRBV2 | - | TGTGCCAGCAGGGTAGCGGGAGCAAGTGAGCAGTACTTC | CASRVAGASEQYF
TRBJ1-4 | - | TRBV6-5 | - | TGTGCCAGCAGTCTGACAGAGGCTAATGAAAAACTGTTTTTT | CASSLTEANEKLFF
TRBJ1-2 | TRBD1 | TRBV16 | - | TGTGCCAGCAGCGAACCCGGGACAGCGACCAGCTATGGCTACACCTTC | CASSEPGTATSYGYTF
TRBJ1-5 | TRBD1 | TRBV6-6 | - | TGTGCCAGCAGTCATACGGGGGACAGGGTCATCGATAGCAATCAGCCCCAGCATTTT | CASSHTGDRVIDSNQPQHF
TRBJ2-3 | - | TRBV24-1 | - | TGTGCCACCTCCGGCACAGGCTCCACAGATACGCAGTATTTT | CATSGTGSTDTQYF
TRBJ2-3 | - | TRBV30 | - | TGTGCCCGTAGACAGGCCTTCACAGATACGCAGTATTTT | CARRQAFTDTQYF
TRBJ2-1 | TRBD2 | TRBV14 | - | TGTGCCAGCAGCCATGGGCAGCTAGCGGGAGTTGAGCAGTTCTTC | CASSHGQLAGVEQFF
TRBJ1-1 | TRBD1 | TRBV27 | - | TGTGCCAGCAGTTCCCCAGGGGGAGCCACTGAAGCTTTCTTT | CASSSPGGATEAFF
TRBJ1-1 | - | TRBV19 | - | TGTGCCAGTAGTATCGGGACAAAGAACACTGAAGCTTTCTTT | CASSIGTKNTEAFF
TRBJ2-7 | TRBD2 | TRBV28 | - | TGTGCCAGCAGTCCCTGGAGTCGCGGGGGGCACGACGAGCAGTACTTC | CASSPWSRGGHDEQYF
TRBJ1-2 | TRBD1 | TRBV11-2 | - | TGTGCCAGCAGCGAGCCGGACAGGGTTGGGTATGGCTACACCTTC | CASSEPDRVGYGYTF
TRBJ1-1 | TRBD1 | TRBV29-1 | - | TGCAGCGTTGAACGTTACAGGGGGGTGAACACTGAAGCTTTCTTT | CSVERYRGVNTEAFF
TRBJ2-5 | - | TRBV10-1 | - | TGCGCCAGCAGTGATCCGAGAAGCCAAGAGACCCAGTACTTC | CASSDPRSQETQYF
TRBJ1-1 | TRBD1 | TRBV2 | - | TGTGCCAGCGAACAGGGGGAGAACACTGAAGCTTTCTTT | CASEQGENTEAFF
TRBJ2-3 | TRBD1 | TRBV5-1 | - | TGCGCCAGCAGCGGAGGACAGGGGAGCACAGATACGCAGTATTTT | CASSGGQGSTDTQYF
TRBJ1-2 | TRBD1 | TRBV11-2 | - | TGTGCCAGCAGGGGAGGGACAGAGTATCTCTATGGCTACACCTTC | CASRGGTEYLYGYTF
TRBJ2-5 | - | TRBV7-7 | - | TGTGCCAGCAGCTTAAAGTCGGGTCGGGGGCAAGGGGAGACCCAGTACTTC | CASSLKSGRGQGETQYF
TRBJ2-7 | TRBD2 | TRBV7-2 | - | TGTGCCAGCAGCCTTAGCCCCAGCGGGGGCTCCCACGAGCAGTACTTC | CASSLSPSGGSHEQYF
TRBJ1-1 | - | TRBV28 | - | TGTGCCAGCAGTTTTAGGACGTCGAACACTGAAGCTTTCTTT | CASSFRTSNTEAFF